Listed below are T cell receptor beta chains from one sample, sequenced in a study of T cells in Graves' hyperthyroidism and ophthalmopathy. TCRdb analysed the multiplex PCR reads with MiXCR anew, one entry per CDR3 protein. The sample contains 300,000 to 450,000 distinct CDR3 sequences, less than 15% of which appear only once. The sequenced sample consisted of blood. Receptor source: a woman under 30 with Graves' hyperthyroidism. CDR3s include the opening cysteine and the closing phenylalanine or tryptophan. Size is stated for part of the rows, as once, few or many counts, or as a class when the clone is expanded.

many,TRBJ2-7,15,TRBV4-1,CASSQGLTEYYEQYF
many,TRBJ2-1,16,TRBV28,CASGPRYSGAYNEQFF
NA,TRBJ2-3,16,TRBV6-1,CASSEPPSGVTDTQYF
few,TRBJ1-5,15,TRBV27,CASSLSRQGGQPQHF
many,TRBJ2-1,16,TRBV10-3,CAISEGLAGVGNEQFF
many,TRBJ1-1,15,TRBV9,CASSVGLRGGTEAFF
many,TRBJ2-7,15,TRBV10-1,CASRARDRTTYEQYF
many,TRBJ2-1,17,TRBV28,CASSLGTSGSLGDEQFF
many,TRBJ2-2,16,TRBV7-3,CASRGGLAGSTGELFF
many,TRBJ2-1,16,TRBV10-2,CASSESGGGLYNEQFF
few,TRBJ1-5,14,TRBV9,CASSSSISNQPQHF
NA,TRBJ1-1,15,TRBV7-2,CASSLALQGDTEAFF
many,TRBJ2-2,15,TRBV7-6,CASSYWDRGTGELFF
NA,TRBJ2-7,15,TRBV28,CASSLSPGLSYEQYF
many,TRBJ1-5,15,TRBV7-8,CASSPFGTGYQPQHF
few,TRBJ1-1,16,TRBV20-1,CSAERTGTVRRTEAFF
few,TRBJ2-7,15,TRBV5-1,CASSTRDPSSYEQYF
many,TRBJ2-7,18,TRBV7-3,CASSSTPGQGKSSYEQYF
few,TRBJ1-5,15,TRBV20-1,CSASEDGISNQPQHF
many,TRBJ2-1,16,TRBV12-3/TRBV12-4,CASSLGRPLGWDEQFF
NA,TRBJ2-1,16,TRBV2,CASSAPSGGAGWEQFF
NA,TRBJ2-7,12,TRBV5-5,CASSHNLDEQYF
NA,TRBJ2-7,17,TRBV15,CATSRGLAGEFDYEQYF
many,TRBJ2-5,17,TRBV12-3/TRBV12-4,CASSQAVVTTLGETQYF
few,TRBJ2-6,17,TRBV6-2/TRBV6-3,CASSYGSPLGGANVLTF
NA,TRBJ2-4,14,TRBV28,CASSLKGGFGIQYF
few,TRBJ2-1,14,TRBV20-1,CSAPLAGEANEQFF
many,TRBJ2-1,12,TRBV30,CAWRDGQREQFF
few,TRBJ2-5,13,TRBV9,CASSPQDSWTQYF
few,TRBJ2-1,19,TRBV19,CASSSSGLAGVSTYNEQFF
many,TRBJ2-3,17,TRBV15,CATSRVSSGSSTDTQYF
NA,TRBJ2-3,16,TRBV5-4,CASSLGAGVSTDTQYF
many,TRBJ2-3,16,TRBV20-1,CSARDPLAGDRDTQYF